The rows below give T cell receptor beta chains drawn from one sample of a study of regulatory T cells in long-lasting Graves disease. TCRdb reprocessed the multiplex PCR reads with MiXCR, giving one entry per CDR3 protein. The sample lists over 400,000 distinct CDR3 sequences, 12% to 15% occurring once. These data also featured in a second study, about T cells in Graves' hyperthyroidism and ophthalmopathy.

This sample comprised peripheral blood mononuclear cells (PBMCs), obtained at new diagnosis, from a patient treated with antithyroid drugs. The receptors here all came from a woman aged 45 to 65 with Graves disease. Each CDR3 is given with its conserved first and last residue. The order of the fields is V gene, J gene, D gene, CDR3 protein. The D gene is left open where the match is weak.

>TRBV7-9|TRBJ1-1|TRBD1
CASSYWTGNTEAFF
>TRBV20-1|TRBJ1-5|-
CSASQADQPQHF
>TRBV18|TRBJ1-1|-
CASSPPGLGGDTEAFF
>TRBV5-6|TRBJ1-3|TRBD1
CASSFTGGAGANTIYF
>TRBV28|TRBJ2-7|-
CASKTGTPYEQYF
>TRBV28|TRBJ2-1|TRBD1
CASSSPLREPGQINEQFF
>TRBV6-1|TRBJ1-5|TRBD1
CASSDGTGSLPQHF
>TRBV6-2/TRBV6-3|TRBJ2-1|-
CASSFGTPSSYNEQFF
>TRBV2|TRBJ2-1|-
CASSESLHRF
>TRBV28|TRBJ2-7|TRBD1
CASILRQGNYEQYF
>TRBV28|TRBJ1-5|-
CASRPWVTNQPQHF
>TRBV5-1|TRBJ2-1|TRBD2
CASSVGLAEVNEQFF
>TRBV20-1|TRBJ2-1|TRBD2
CSARDIGTSYEPYNEQFF
>TRBV4-1|TRBJ2-7|TRBD2
CASSPGTSGGYEQYF
>TRBV5-1|TRBJ2-5|-
CASSLYRPQETQYF
>TRBV14|TRBJ2-7|-
CASSLQGPFYEQYF
>TRBV2|TRBJ2-1|TRBD2
CASSEVNFAGGEQFF
>TRBV28|TRBJ1-5|-
CASSLFAGSHSNQPQHF
>TRBV18|TRBJ2-1|TRBD1
CASSKRDRVYNEQFF
>TRBV12-3/TRBV12-4|TRBJ1-5|TRBD1
CASSLGIDRDLWSNQPQHF
>TRBV28|TRBJ2-1|TRBD2
CASSLPGGFSSNEQFF
>TRBV4-1|TRBJ2-5|-
CASSQDRAFQETQYF
>TRBV9|TRBJ2-3|-
CASSVGQTRTDTQYF
>TRBV12-3/TRBV12-4|TRBJ2-1|-
CASSFPTRSYNEQFF
>TRBV29-1|TRBJ2-7|TRBD1
CSVEGPSQGIYEQYF
>TRBV27|TRBJ2-5|TRBD1
CASSLSTGGGAETQYF
>TRBV28|TRBJ2-7|-
CASSSPMYEQYF
>TRBV9|TRBJ2-1|TRBD2
CASSVVPHTSGSVNEQFF
>TRBV11-3|TRBJ2-1|TRBD2
CASSPLAGFNNEQFF
>TRBV9|TRBJ2-7|TRBD1
CASSDGQANRNEQYF
>TRBV30|TRBJ2-7|TRBD1
CAWSRDRGTYEQYF
>TRBV5-8|TRBJ2-1|TRBD2
CASSDREAGYNEQFF
>TRBV19|TRBJ1-1|-
CASSPRGGRIGGTEAFF
>TRBV5-1|TRBJ2-7|TRBD1
CASSGDRGSVHEQYF
>TRBV7-9|TRBJ2-7|TRBD2
CASSPSGSSYEQYF
>TRBV20-1|TRBJ2-5|-
CSASLGLGQETQYF
>TRBV2|TRBJ2-1|-
CASSEGRDSYNEQFF
>TRBV12-3/TRBV12-4|TRBJ2-3|-
CASSPSLNPNNDVRDDGTDTQYF
>TRBV28|TRBJ1-2|TRBD1
CASSSTSGQGNYGYTF
>TRBV28|TRBJ2-2|-
CASSSDPYTGELFF
>TRBV19|TRBJ2-7|TRBD1
CASSPIALTGRSYEQYF
>TRBV14|TRBJ1-3|TRBD1
CASSPRTGGNTIYF
>TRBV29-1|TRBJ2-7|-
CSVGGGLGANEQYF
>TRBV5-1|TRBJ2-2|TRBD2
CASSYPETSAGELFF
>TRBV2|TRBJ2-1|TRBD2
CASSRLAGTGNEQFF
>TRBV5-1|TRBJ2-3|-
CASSVDGKSTDTQYF
>TRBV5-1|TRBJ2-1|TRBD2
CASSLVAGLAGHNEQFF
>TRBV9|TRBJ2-7|TRBD2
CASSVASGTTYEQYF
>TRBV29-1|TRBJ2-3|TRBD2
CSGLTGTSVVDTQYF
>TRBV28|TRBJ2-7|TRBD1
CASKQQGAGSYEQYF
>TRBV5-6|TRBJ2-1|TRBD2
CASSYGTSGRVEQFF
>TRBV18|TRBJ2-2|TRBD1
CASSPLWTGSNTGELFF
>TRBV2|TRBJ2-7|-
CASTEGGGYEQYF
>TRBV6-1|TRBJ2-7|TRBD1
CASTSTGAGYEQYF
>TRBV7-9|TRBJ2-7|TRBD2
CASSSLGGGYEQYF